The TCR beta chain under discussion was sequenced for a study of T cell repertoires in cytomegalovirus infection. Study background: A matching HLA type, together with CMV infection, was signaled by public TCR beta signatures. Points from the study as a whole: The response measured ex vivo was dominated by TCR beta clonotypes (HLA-C-restricted and CMV-specific).

The CDR3 has 14 residues. Trimming removed 2 bases from V and 3 bases from J, with 11 bases in between. Germline-derived CDR1 and CDR2 are SGHVS and FQNEAQ. This clonotype was detected many times. What it binds is not known. TCRdb passed the reads through MiXCR, listing each CDR3 protein once. The data hold around 450,000 distinct CDR3 sequences, with roughly a third observed a single time. This TCR came from a human donor in good health (CMV status not recorded). Some clones in this sample may be carry-over from other donors' samples. The chain combines TRBV7-8 with TRBJ2-7; tentative D call: TRBD2 (5 bases). Material for sequencing was PBMCs. The chain's CDR3 is CASSLSGNYYEQYF. For the CDR3, the DNA is TGTGCCAGCAGCTTATCGGGGAACTACTACGAGCAGTACTTC.